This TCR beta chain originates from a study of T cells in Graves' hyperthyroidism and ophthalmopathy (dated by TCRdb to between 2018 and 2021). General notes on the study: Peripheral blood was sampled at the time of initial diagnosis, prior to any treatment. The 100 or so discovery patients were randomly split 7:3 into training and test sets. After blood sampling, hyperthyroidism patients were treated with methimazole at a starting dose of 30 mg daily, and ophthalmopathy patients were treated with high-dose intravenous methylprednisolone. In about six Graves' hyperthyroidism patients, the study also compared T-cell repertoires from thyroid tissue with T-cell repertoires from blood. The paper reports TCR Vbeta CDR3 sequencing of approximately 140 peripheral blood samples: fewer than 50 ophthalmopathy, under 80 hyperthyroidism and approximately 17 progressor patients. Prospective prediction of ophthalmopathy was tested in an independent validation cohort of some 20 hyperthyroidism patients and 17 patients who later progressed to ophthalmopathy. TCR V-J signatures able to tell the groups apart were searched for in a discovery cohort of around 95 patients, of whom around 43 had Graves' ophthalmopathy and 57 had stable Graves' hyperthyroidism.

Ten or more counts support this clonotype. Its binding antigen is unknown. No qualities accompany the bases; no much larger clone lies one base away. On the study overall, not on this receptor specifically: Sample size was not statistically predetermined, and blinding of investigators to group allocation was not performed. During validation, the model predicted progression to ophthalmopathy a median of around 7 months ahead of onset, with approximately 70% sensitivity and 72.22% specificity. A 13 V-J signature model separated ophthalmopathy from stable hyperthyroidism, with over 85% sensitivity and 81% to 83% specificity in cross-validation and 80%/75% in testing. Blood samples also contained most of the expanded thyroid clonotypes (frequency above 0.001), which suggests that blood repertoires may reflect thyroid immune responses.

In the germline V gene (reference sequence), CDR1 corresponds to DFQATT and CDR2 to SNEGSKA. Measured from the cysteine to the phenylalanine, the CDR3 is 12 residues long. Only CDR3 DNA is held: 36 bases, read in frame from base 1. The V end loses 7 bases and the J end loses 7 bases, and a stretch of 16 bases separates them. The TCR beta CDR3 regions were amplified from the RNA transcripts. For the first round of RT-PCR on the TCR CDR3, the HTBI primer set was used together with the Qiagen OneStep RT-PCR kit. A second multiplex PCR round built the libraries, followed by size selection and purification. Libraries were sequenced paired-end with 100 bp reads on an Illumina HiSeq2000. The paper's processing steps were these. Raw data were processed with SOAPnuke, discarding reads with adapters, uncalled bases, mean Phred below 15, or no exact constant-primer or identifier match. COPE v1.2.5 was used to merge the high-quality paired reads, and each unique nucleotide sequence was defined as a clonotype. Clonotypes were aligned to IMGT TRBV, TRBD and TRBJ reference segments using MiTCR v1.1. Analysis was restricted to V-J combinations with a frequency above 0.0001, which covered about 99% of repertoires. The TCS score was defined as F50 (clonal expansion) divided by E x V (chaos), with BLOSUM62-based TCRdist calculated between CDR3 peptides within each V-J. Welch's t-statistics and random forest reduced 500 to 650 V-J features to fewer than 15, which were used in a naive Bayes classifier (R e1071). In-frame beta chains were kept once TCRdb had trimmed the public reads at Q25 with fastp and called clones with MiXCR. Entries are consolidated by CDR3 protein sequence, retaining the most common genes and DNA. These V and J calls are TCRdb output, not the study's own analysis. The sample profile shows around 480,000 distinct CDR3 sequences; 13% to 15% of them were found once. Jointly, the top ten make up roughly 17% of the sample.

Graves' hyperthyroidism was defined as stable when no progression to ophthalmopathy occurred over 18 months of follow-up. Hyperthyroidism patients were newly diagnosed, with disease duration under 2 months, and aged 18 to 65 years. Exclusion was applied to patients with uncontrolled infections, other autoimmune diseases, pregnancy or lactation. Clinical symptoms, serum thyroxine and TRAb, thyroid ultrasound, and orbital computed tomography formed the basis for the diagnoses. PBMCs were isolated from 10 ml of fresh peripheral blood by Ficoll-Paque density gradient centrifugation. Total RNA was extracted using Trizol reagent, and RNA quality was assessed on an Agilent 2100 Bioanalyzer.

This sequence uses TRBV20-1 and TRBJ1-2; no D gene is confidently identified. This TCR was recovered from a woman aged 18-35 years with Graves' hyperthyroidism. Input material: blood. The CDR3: CSVEQRPIGYTF. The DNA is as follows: TGCAGTGTCGAGCAGCGCCCCATTGGCTACACCTTC.